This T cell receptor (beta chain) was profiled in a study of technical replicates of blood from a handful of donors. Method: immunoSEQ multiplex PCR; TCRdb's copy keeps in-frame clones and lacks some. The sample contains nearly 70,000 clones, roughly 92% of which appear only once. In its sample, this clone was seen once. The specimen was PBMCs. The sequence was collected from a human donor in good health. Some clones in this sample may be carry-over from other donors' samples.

CDR3: CASRPLTRKAQYGYTF. For the CDR3, the DNA is TGTGCCAGCAGGCCACTAACGCGAAAGGCGCAGTATGGCTACACCTTC. The gene calls are TRBV11-2 and TRBJ1-2; no reliable D call. The CDR3 extends over 16 amino acids. V dropped 6 bases and J dropped 5 bases, with 22 bases sitting between them. Germline V lookup: CDR1 SGHAT, CDR2 FQNNGV.